These T cell receptor beta chains were read from a single sample in a study of post-analysis software for immune sequencing data. Each CDR3 protein is one row after TCRdb ran MiXCR on the PCR reads. The sample carries roughly 600,000 distinct CDR3 sequences, roughly 40% recorded once. Sequences were obtained from blood. The receptors originated from a girl between 10 and 17 years old with multiple sclerosis. Both conserved end residues are part of each CDR3. A D gene is named only where the DNA matches it firmly. Expanded clones are given a class, and other clones once, few, many or no size at all.

TRBD2,TRBV20-1,TRBJ2-3,.,TGCAGTGCTAGCCCAGCGGGGGTCACAGATACGCAGTATTTT,CSASPAGVTDTQYF
.,TRBV29-1,TRBJ1-2,.,TGCAGCGTTCCGAGGCTCAACTATGGCTACACCTTC,CSVPRLNYGYTF
.,TRBV20-1,TRBJ2-7,.,TGCAGTGCTAGACACGGGAGTGCCTACGAGCAGTACTTC,CSARHGSAYEQYF
.,TRBV3-1,TRBJ1-1,.,TGTGCCAGCAGCCAGGGGTCTTTCGAAGCTTTCTTT,CASSQGSFEAFF
.,TRBV4-2,TRBJ2-3,.,TGTGCCAGCAGCCAAGATCAGGGACGCACAGATGCGCAGTATTTT,CASSQDQGRTDAQYF
TRBD1,TRBV29-1,TRBJ2-5,.,TGCAGCGTTGTCGGACAGGCTGAAGAGACCCAGTACTTC,CSVVGQAEETQYF
.,TRBV13,TRBJ1-5,.,TGTGCCAGCAGCCCTTCCCAGGGAGTAGCTCAGCCCCAGCATTTT,CASSPSQGVAQPQHF
.,TRBV12-3/TRBV12-4,TRBJ1-5,.,TGTGCCAGCAGGGTGGCGACTGATCAGCCCCAGCATTTT,CASRVATDQPQHF
TRBD1,TRBV12-5,TRBJ1-2,few,TGTGCTAGTGGTCCGGACAGGTCCAGCTATGGCTACACCTTC,CASGPDRSSYGYTF
.,TRBV6-6,TRBJ1-5,.,TGTGCCAGCAGTTACGGAGCGGGTTTCGGTCAGCCCCAGCATTTT,CASSYGAGFGQPQHF
.,TRBV6-5,TRBJ1-6,few,TGTGCCAGCAGTTACCGGACGGGCAATTCCTATAATTCACCCCTCCACTTT,CASSYRTGNSYNSPLHF
TRBD1,TRBV12-3/TRBV12-4,TRBJ1-1,.,TGTGCCAGCAGTCCCGGGACAGGGTTTCCCCCTGTTGAAGCTTTCTTT,CASSPGTGFPPVEAFF
.,TRBV2,TRBJ2-4,.,TGTGCCAGCACCCATATCCTCGCTGAGGAGCAGTACTTC,CASTHILAEEQYF
TRBD2,TRBV2,TRBJ2-1,few,TGTGCCAGCATACTAGCGGAGAATGAGCAGTTCTTC,CASILAENEQFF
.,TRBV29-1,TRBJ2-1,few,TGCAGCGTTGGGGACGAGAGGTGGAATGAGCAGTTCTTC,CSVGDERWNEQFF
TRBD2,TRBV7-9,TRBJ2-1,.,TGTGCCAGCAGTTATGAGGAGCGGGGCCCCTCCTACAATGAGCAGTTCTTC,CASSYEERGPSYNEQFF
.,TRBV7-2,TRBJ1-2,.,TGTGCCAGCAGCCCCGGGACCGTACTTTTGTATGGCTACACCTTC,CASSPGTVLLYGYTF
TRBD2,TRBV12-3/TRBV12-4,TRBJ2-4,.,TGTGCCAGTAACCCTCTAGGCCGCCTAGCGGTCCTAGCCAAAAACATTCAGTACTTC,CASNPLGRLAVLAKNIQYF
.,TRBV20-1,TRBJ1-5,.,TGCAGTGCTAGAGACAGGGAACGACAGCCCCAGCATTTT,CSARDRERQPQHF
.,TRBV12-3/TRBV12-4,TRBJ1-2,.,TGTGCCAGCAGTTCGTCGGACAGAAACTATGGCTACACCTTC,CASSSSDRNYGYTF
.,TRBV5-1,TRBJ2-2,few,TGCGCCAGCAGCTTGGGGACAACCACCGGGGAGCTGTTTTTT,CASSLGTTTGELFF
.,TRBV29-1,TRBJ2-7,few,TGCAGCGTCCTTTTGGGGGGCTACGAGCAGTACTTC,CSVLLGGYEQYF
TRBD1,TRBV5-1,TRBJ2-7,.,TGCGCCAGCAGCTGGACAGGGGCTAGGGAGCAGTACTTC,CASSWTGAREQYF
TRBD1,TRBV5-5,TRBJ2-7,few,TGTGCCAGCAGCCCCGGGGACAGGGGCCTCGGCGAGCAGTACTTC,CASSPGDRGLGEQYF
TRBD2,TRBV6-5,TRBJ2-1,once,TGTGCCAGCAGGCTTTCTAGCGGAATCTACAATGAGCAGTTCTTC,CASRLSSGIYNEQFF
.,TRBV5-1,TRBJ2-7,.,TGCGCCAGCAGCTTGGGTCGGGGGGCCAGGGACGCCTACTCCTACGAGCAGTACTTC,CASSLGRGARDAYSYEQYF
.,TRBV12-3/TRBV12-4,TRBJ2-6,.,TGTGCCAGCAGCTCAGCTTTGGGCTCTGGGGCCAACGTCCTGACTTTC,CASSSALGSGANVLTF
.,TRBV20-1,TRBJ2-5,.,TGCAGTACTAGAGAACCCGAAACGGGAGAGACCCAGTACTTC,CSTREPETGETQYF
TRBD2,TRBV7-9,TRBJ2-7,.,TGTGCCAGCAGCGCCCTTGGACAGGCCAGACTAGCGGGAGGGCGGTACGAGCAGTACTTC,CASSALGQARLAGGRYEQYF
.,TRBV4-2,TRBJ2-3,few,TGTGCCAGCAGCCAAGGGGTAGAGGGGGATACGCAGTATTTT,CASSQGVEGDTQYF
.,TRBV30,TRBJ2-7,.,TGTGCCTGGAGTACCCCGGTGGGGCCCTACGAGCAGTACTTC,CAWSTPVGPYEQYF
.,TRBV7-2,TRBJ2-1,few,TGTGCCAGCAGCTTAGAGGTCGGGAAGCAGTTCTTC,CASSLEVGKQFF
.,TRBV6-6,TRBJ1-5,few,TGTGCCAGCAGTGAGGGGGTGGGGGGAAGCAATCAGCCCCAGCATTTT,CASSEGVGGSNQPQHF
.,TRBV4-1,TRBJ2-1,few,TGCGCCAGCAGCCAAGATCCTCCAAGAGGGTACAATGAGCAGTTCTTC,CASSQDPPRGYNEQFF
.,TRBV27,TRBJ2-1,.,TGTGCCAGCGCTTGGGGGGTCGAGCAGTTCTTC,CASAWGVEQFF
TRBD2,TRBV5-1,TRBJ2-1,few,TGCGCCAGCAGCGGGGGACTAGCGGGACAGGATGAGCAGTTCTTC,CASSGGLAGQDEQFF
.,TRBV29-1,TRBJ2-5,few,TGCAGCGTTTCTCTCCGGCTAAAACGAGAAGCGCAGTACTTC,CSVSLRLKREAQYF
.,TRBV29-1,TRBJ2-5,many,TGCAGCGTGTACCCCCTTCTTCAAGAGACCCAGTACTTC,CSVYPLLQETQYF
.,TRBV7-2,TRBJ1-5,.,TGTGCCAGCAGCTTGTACAGGGAGGCCAATCAGCCCCAGCATTTT,CASSLYREANQPQHF
TRBD1,TRBV7-2,TRBJ1-2,.,TGTGCCAGCAGAGGATCAATCCGACAGGGAGTCGGAGGCTACACCTTC,CASRGSIRQGVGGYTF
.,TRBV7-2,TRBJ2-3,.,TGTGCCAGCAGCTTATGGCCCTCGATGGGAACAGATACGCAGTATTTT,CASSLWPSMGTDTQYF
TRBD2,TRBV20-1,TRBJ2-3,.,TGCAGTGCTAGAGAGGGGCGGGAGGCTTGCACAGATACGCAGTATTTT,CSAREGREACTDTQYF
.,TRBV20-1,TRBJ2-1,.,TGCAGTGCCACCTCAGACACAACAGGGCAGTTCTTC,CSATSDTTGQFF
TRBD1,TRBV7-9,TRBJ2-2,.,TGTGCCAGCAGCCCGAGTATCGGACAGGGGTACACCGGGGAGCTGTTTTTT,CASSPSIGQGYTGELFF
TRBD2,TRBV5-1,TRBJ2-7,.,TGCGCCAGCAGCCCCTTAGCGGGAGCTTCCGGGGGCGAGCAGTACTTC,CASSPLAGASGGEQYF
.,TRBV5-1,TRBJ2-5,.,TGCGCCAGCAGCTCGGACCTTAAAGAGACCCAGTACTTC,CASSSDLKETQYF
TRBD2,TRBV20-1,TRBJ2-4,.,TGCAGTGCTAGAGCTCCGGGGGGAGCCAAAAACATTCAGTACTTC,CSARAPGGAKNIQYF
.,TRBV7-2,TRBJ2-7,.,TGTGCCAGCAGCTTAGATGACGCCGAAGAGTACTACGAGCAGTACTTC,CASSLDDAEEYYEQYF
.,TRBV7-6,TRBJ2-3,.,TGTGCCTGCAGCTTGGGGGGCACAGATACGCAGTATTTT,CACSLGGTDTQYF
.,TRBV7-3,TRBJ2-6,few,TGTGCCAGCAGAAAATTAATGGGAAAGGAATCTGGGGCCAACGTCCTGACTTTC,CASRKLMGKESGANVLTF
.,TRBV28,TRBJ2-1,once,TGTGCCAGCAGTGCCGGGACTCTCTACAATGAGCAGTTCTTC,CASSAGTLYNEQFF
TRBD2,TRBV2,TRBJ2-1,.,TGTGCCAGCAGGGAGACTAGCGGGAGTCGCCATGAGCAGTTCTTC,CASRETSGSRHEQFF
TRBD2,TRBV9,TRBJ2-1,.,TGTGCCAGCAGCGGGGGTATAGCGGGGGCCAATAATGAGCAGTTCTTC,CASSGGIAGANNEQFF